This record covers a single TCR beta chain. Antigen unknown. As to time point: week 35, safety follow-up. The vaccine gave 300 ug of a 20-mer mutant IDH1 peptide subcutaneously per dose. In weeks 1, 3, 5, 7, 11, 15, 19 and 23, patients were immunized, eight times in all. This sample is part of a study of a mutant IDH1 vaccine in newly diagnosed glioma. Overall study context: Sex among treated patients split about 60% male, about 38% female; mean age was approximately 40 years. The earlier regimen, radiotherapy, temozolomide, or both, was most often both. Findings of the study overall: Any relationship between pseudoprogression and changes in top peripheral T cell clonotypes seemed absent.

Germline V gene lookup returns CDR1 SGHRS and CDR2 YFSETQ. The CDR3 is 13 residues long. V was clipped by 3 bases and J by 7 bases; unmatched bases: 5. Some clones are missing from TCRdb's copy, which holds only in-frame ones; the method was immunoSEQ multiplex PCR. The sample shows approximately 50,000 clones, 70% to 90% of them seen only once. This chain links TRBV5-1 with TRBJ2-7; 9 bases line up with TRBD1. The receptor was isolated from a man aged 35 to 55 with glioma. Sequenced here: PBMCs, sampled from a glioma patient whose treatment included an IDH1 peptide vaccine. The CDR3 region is CASSWGQGREQYF. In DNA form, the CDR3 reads TGCGCCAGCAGCTGGGGACAGGGACGGGAGCAGTACTTC.